This record covers a single T cell receptor beta chain. This sample is drawn from a study of blood T cell repertoires in COVID-19. In germline, CDR1 is SGHNT, CDR2 YYREEE (reference sequence). V was clipped by 4 bases and J by 6 bases; unmatched bases: 5. The CDR3 is made up of 15 amino acids. Data came from immunoSEQ multiplex PCR; TCRdb stores just in-frame clones and leaves some out. The data contain 130,000 or so clones, around 80% of them seen just once; the ten biggest clones take up approximately 15%. The clonotype comes from a man between 50 and 59 years old with acute or convalescent COVID-19. This sequence joins TRBV5-4 and TRBJ2-1; 12 bases line up with TRBD2. The sequenced material came from peripheral blood. The CDR3 sequence: CASSRTSGGINEQFF. The CDR3 nucleotides read TGTGCCAGCAGCCGTACTAGCGGGGGGATCAATGAGCAGTTCTTC.